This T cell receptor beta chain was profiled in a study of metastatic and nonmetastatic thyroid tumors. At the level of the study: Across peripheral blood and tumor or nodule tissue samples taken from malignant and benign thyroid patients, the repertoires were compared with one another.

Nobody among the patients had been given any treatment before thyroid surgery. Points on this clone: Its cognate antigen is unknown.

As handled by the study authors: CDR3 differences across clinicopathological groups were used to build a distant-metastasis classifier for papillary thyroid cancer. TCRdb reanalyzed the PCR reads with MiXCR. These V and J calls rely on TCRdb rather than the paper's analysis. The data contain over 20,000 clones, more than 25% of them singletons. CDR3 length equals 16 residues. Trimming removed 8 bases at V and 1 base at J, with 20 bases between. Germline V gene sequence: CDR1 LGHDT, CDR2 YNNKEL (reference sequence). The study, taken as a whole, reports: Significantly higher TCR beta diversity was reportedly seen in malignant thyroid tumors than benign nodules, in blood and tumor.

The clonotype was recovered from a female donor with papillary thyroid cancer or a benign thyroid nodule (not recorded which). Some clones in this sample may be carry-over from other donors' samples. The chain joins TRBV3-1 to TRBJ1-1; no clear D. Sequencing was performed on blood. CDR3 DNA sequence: TGTGCCAGCCAGCCTGTCGGAGGGATTAGGAACACTGAAGCTTTCTTT. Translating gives CASQPVGGIRNTEAFF.